Here is one T cell receptor (beta chain) with its context. Its antigen is unidentified. Data came from immunoSEQ multiplex PCR; TCRdb stores just in-frame clones and leaves some out. The top ten clones hold around 3.3% of a sample with about 350,000 clones, approximately 85% of them seen once. V was shortened by 6 bases and J by 6 bases, with 9 bases between the two germline ends. The germline CDR1 and CDR2 sequences are MNHEY and SVGAGI. CDR3 size: 11 residues. The data stem from a study of Ad26.COV2.S vaccination and SARS-CoV-2 variants. Study context: Administration of Ad26.COV2.S was intramuscular, either once or twice 56 days apart. Study conclusions and caveats: The analyses of TCR breadth and depth may have understated the size of total T cell responses.

Treatment reported: some 20 received Ad26.COV2.S at low or high dose, single or two shots; about 5 received placebo; per-sample allocation not given. Vaccine and placebo recipients were sampled on day 63 after the first injection. The material sequenced was peripheral blood, taken in a trial of Ad26.COV2.S vaccine versus placebo. The sequence came from a person aged 18-65 years who received the Ad26.COV2.S COVID-19 vaccine or a placebo. The chain uses TRBV6-5 and TRBJ2-7; D uncertain. CDR3 in amino acids: CASRLEGEQYF. Here the CDR3 DNA reads TGTGCCAGCAGGTTGGAAGGCGAGCAGTACTTC.